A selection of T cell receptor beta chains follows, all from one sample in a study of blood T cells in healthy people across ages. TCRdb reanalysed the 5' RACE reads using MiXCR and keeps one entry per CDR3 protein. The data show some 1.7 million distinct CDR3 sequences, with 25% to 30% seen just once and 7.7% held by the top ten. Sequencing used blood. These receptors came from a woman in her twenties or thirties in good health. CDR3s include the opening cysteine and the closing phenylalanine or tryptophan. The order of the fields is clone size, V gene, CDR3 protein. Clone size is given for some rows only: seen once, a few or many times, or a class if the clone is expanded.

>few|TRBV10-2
CASSDGALSLMEDTQYF
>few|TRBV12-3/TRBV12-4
CASTTRGSPLHF
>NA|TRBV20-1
CSAISADYGCTF
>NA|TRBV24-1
CATSSGTGGPNEQFF
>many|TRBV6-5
CASSTIGRDYGYTF
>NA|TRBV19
CAAGPGGLYEQYF
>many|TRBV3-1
CASSQGLGGDTQYF
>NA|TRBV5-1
CASSLGGGQSYEQYF
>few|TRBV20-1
CSARGQPLGNQPQHF
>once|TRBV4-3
CVSSQRAVGTDTQYF
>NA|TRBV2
CASSLDRYGNQPQHF
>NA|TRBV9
CAGSVGEGEEDTQYF
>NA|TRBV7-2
CASSLGLSVALGEQYF
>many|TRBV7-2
CASSNQGLVNEQFF
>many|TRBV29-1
CSVGDDNYGYTF
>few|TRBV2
CASGRWLAGDYNEQFF
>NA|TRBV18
CASSPGDEGYEQYF
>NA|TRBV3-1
CASSQDLGRVDTEAFF
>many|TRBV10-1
CASSRSGTSVGELFF
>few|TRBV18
CASSPTDLYGYTF
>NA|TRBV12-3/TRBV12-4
CASSRPGLTSYNEQFF
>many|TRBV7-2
CASSRESEQYF
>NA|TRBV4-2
CASSRTTSGGGETQYF
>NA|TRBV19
CASSAQGDYSYEQYF
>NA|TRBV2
CASHLSVADGYTF
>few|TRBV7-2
CASSFDPNTEAFF
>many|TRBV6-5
CASTGSFSGANVLTF
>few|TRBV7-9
CASSDWGVSYEQYF
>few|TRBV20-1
CSARDPRSTGELFF
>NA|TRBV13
CASSFRGGAAYSTQYF
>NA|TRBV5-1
CASSSPPTYPQYF
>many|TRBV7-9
CASSPGLAGAGETQYF
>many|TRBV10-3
CAISDGYNEQFF
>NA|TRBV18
CASSPGREGQPQHF
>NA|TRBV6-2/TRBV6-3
CASSSAGAAPYEQYF
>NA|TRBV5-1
CASSPPGGEGNEQFF
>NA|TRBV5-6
CASSPLASGRSYGYTF
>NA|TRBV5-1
CASVLVQLDTQYF
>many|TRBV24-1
CATSDPRDIAYEQYF
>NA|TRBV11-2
CASSPRGTEGDTQYF
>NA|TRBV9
CASSVGPSGGYNEQFF
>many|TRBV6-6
CASGEGRYGTQYF